These 15 T cell receptor beta chains share one sample of origin, sequenced in a study of blood T cells in healthy people across ages. Through a sample-barcoded 5' primer and a J-beta primer mix, a second PCR was run for about 6 to 11 cycles. One entry per CDR3 protein results from TCRdb running MiXCR on the 5' RACE reads. The sample holds roughly 1.7 million distinct CDR3 sequences, 30% to 35% seen once. Material: blood. Every receptor here comes from a woman aged 25 to 39 in good health.

The rearrangement uses TRBV20-1 and TRBJ2-7, with 8 bases lining up with TRBD1. Looked up from germline, CDR1 is DFQATT and CDR2 is SNEGSKA (reference sequence). The junction had 8 bases not matched to a gene; V was cut back by 0 bases and J by 4 bases. This CDR3 contains 15 residues. The CDR3 DNA sequence: TGCAGTGCTAGAGATATAGGGACAGGCTTTTACGAGCAGTACTTC. Protein product: CSARDIGTGFYEQYF.

The chain links TRBV7-9 to TRBJ1-2; 8 bases map to TRBD1. CDR1 and CDR2 (germline): SEHNR, FQNEAQ (reference sequence). There are 16 residues in the CDR3. The junction had 15 bases not matched to a gene; V was cut back by 5 bases and J by 7 bases. The CDR3: CASSVLGGQVSIGYTF. CDR3 coding DNA: TGTGCCAGCAGCGTCCTAGGGGGACAGGTATCTATTGGCTACACCTTC.

The CDR3 loop reads CASSEVQSANYGYTF. Written as DNA, the CDR3 is TGTGCCAGCAGTGAAGTACAGTCAGCTAACTATGGCTACACCTTC. V and J are TRBV6-1 and TRBJ1-2; D unclear. V was pared by 1 base and J by 0 bases, with 9 bases between. Germline CDR1 and CDR2: MNHNS and SASEGT. The CDR3 is made up of 15 amino acids.

The chain has TRBV3-1 and TRBJ2-3; D is unclear. Trimming left V 3 bases short and J 7 bases short, with 14 bases between. From germline, CDR1 is LGHDT and CDR2 YNNKEL (reference sequence). This CDR3 has 14 amino acids. Written as DNA, the CDR3 is TGTGCCAGCAGCCATTCCGGTGCGACAAATACGCAGTATTTT. It encodes CASSHSGATNTQYF.

This chain connects TRBV6-5 to TRBJ1-1; D ambiguous. Germline V lookup: CDR1 MNHEY, CDR2 SVGAGI. V lost 5 bases, J lost 4 bases, and 11 bases lay in between. The CDR3 runs 13 residues. As DNA, the CDR3 is TGTGCCAGCAGTAACCGGGCGGGCACTGAAGCTTTCTTT. Translated: CASSNRAGTEAFF.

This clonotype was detected a few times. CDR3: CASSFGRGGLSEQFF. In DNA, the CDR3 is TGTGCCAGCAGCTTCGGACGGGGGGGCCTCAGTGAGCAGTTCTTC. V is TRBV11-2 and J is TRBJ2-1, with 8 nucleotides matching TRBD2. The junction had 10 bases not matched to a gene; V was cut back by 3 bases and J by 9 bases. Germline assignment: CDR1 SGHAT and CDR2 FQNNGV. The CDR3 length is 15 residues.

The table lists this clonotype with a few counts. One end of the junction fails to match germline, which may point to a read error. V usage is TRBV5-1 and J usage is TRBJ2-7; 8 bases agree with TRBD1. CDR3 length equals 15 residues. Looked up from germline, CDR1 is SGHRS and CDR2 is YFSETQ. The CDR3 protein is CASSRGQALSDEQYF. CDR3 in DNA: TGTGCCAGCAGCCGGGGACAGGCCTTATCCGACGAGCAGTACTTC. The entire variable domain, with the rest obtained from reference TRBV5-1 and TRBJ2-7, is as follows: KAGVTQTPRYLIKTRGQQVTLSCSPISGHRSVSWYQQTPGQGLQFLFEYFSETQRNKGNFPGRFSGRQFSNSRSEMNVSTLELGDSALYLCASSRGQALSDEQYFGPGTRLTVT.

This clonotype was detected only once. The chain employs TRBV13 and TRBJ1-2; TRBD1 might be the D (5 bases). The V gene lost 5 bases and the J gene lost 2 bases, with 21 bases spanning the gap. CDR1 and CDR2 from the germline V gene are PRHDT and FYEKMQ (reference sequence). This CDR3 is built from 17 residues. In DNA, the CDR3 is TGTGCCAGCAGCCCGGGAGGCTGGGGCCGACTGAACTATGGCTACACCTTC. Translated, it gives CASSPGGWGRLNYGYTF. Together with reference TRBV13 and TRBJ1-2, the CDR3 gives the full variable domain: AAGVIQSPRHLIKEKRETATLKCYPIPRHDTVYWYQQGPGQDPQFLISFYEKMQSDKGSIPDRFSAQQFSDYHSELNMSSLELGDSALYFCASSPGGWGRLNYGYTFGSGTRLTVV.

In this sample, this clonotype turned up many times. The J gene is TRBJ2-5, the V gene TRBV20-1, with 7 bases fitting TRBD1. Germline V CDR1 and CDR2: DFQATT, SNEGSKA (reference sequence). Losses at the gene ends were 6 bases for V and 5 bases for J; bases not matched to a gene: 6. The CDR3 is 12 amino acids. The CDR3 region is CSAKTGYETQYF. DNA for the CDR3: TGCAGTGCCAAGACAGGGTATGAGACCCAGTACTTC.

This clonotype was observed at least ten times. The chain has TRBV13 and TRBJ2-7; perhaps TRBD2 as D (5 bases). The V end was cut by 3 bases, the J end by 6 bases, with 12 bases between. The CDR3 is made up of 13 amino acids. The V gene's germline CDR1 is PRHDT and CDR2 FYEKMQ (reference sequence). CDR3 DNA: TGTGCCAGCAGCTTGAACCAGAGGGCCGAGCAGTACTTC. Protein sequence: CASSLNQRAEQYF.

The chain is built from TRBV6-1 and TRBJ2-7; maybe TRBD1 (6 bases). CDR3 length: 13 amino acids. Trimming stripped 5 bases from V and 5 bases from J, with 13 bases between. The germline V gene has CDR1 MNHNS and CDR2 SASEGT. The CDR3 coding sequence is TGTGCCAGCAGTCAACTGAACAGGGACGAGCAGTACTTC. Its translation: CASSQLNRDEQYF.

This chain links TRBV2 with TRBJ2-3; D unclear. Trimming removed 5 bases from V and 2 bases from J, with 14 bases in between. Germline V gives CDR1 SNHLY, CDR2 FYNNEI. This CDR3 has 15 amino acids. The CDR3 nucleotides are TGTGCCAGCAGTAACTCCCGGACCTTCACAGATACGCAGTATTTT. It encodes CASSNSRTFTDTQYF.

The table lists this clonotype with a few counts. This chain links TRBV6-6 with TRBJ2-7; the match to TRBD2 covers 14 bases. This CDR3 is 15 amino acids long. With 6 bases clipped from V and 7 bases from J, the junction kept 8 bases outside the gene matches. Germline V gene sequence: CDR1 MNHNY, CDR2 SVGAGI (reference sequence). CDR3 sequence: CASSRLAGGLGEQYF. Written as DNA, the CDR3 is TGTGCCAGCAGCCGACTAGCGGGGGGGCTAGGAGAGCAGTACTTC.

The CDR3, as DNA: TGCGCCAGCAGCTCGTCCCTGGGCGGTACTGAAGCTTTCTTT. This gives the protein CASSSSLGGTEAFF. The chain joins TRBV5-1 to TRBJ1-1, with D unclear. The CDR3 has 14 amino acids. CDR1 is SGHRS, CDR2 YFSETQ, per germline. V lost 3 bases and J lost 5, with 14 bases in between.

The chain employs TRBV6-5 and TRBJ2-7; either TRBD1 or TRBD2 may fit D (5 bases each). The CDR3 has 14 residues. In germline, CDR1 is MNHEY, CDR2 SVGAGI. Trimming cost V 8 bases and J 7 bases, with 21 bases left between them. In DNA form, the CDR3 reads TGTGCCAGCGGTCGTGGCCGGGACCCACGGGAGCAGTACTTC. Translation gives CASGRGRDPREQYF.